Listed below are T cell receptor beta chains from one sample, sequenced in a study of technical replicates of blood from several donors. Sequencing was performed with immunoSEQ multiplex PCR; in TCRdb, only in-frame clones are kept and a portion is missing. Counted here are about 88,000 clones, 92% occurring once; the ten biggest clones make up 0.2% to 0.3%. Sequencing was performed on T cells isolated from PBMCs. The receptors shown here come from a human donor in good health. The conserved cysteine and the conserved F or W are not part of the CDR3 here. Clone size is shown for a subset of rows, as once, few, many or a class of expanded clone.

clone_size j_call v_call cdr3_aa
. TRBJ1-1 TRBV25-1 ASSAGGRTEAF
. TRBJ1-2 TRBV27 ASSLLDGGGASHGYT
. TRBJ2-3 TRBV19 ASRGLASDTQY
. TRBJ1-1 TRBV6-5 ASSYSRGRGTEAF
. TRBJ2-3 TRBV6-4 ASSDGTGGADTQY
. TRBJ2-5 TRBV29-1 SAGGKETQY
. TRBJ2-3 TRBV5-1 ASSLGAGDTDTQY
. TRBJ2-7 TRBV6-1 ASSEVLGASGGAREQY
few TRBJ2-5 TRBV2 ASSPAGATKSLETQY
. TRBJ2-5 TRBV6-5 ASKNGGGSQETQY
. TRBJ1-2 TRBV5-4 ASSGPAQVYGYT
. TRBJ2-3 TRBV7-9 ASSFEVSGDTQY
. TRBJ2-7 TRBV5-6 ASSFLTGGMHEQY
few TRBJ1-1 TRBV5-1 ASSFSGPTEAF
. TRBJ1-1 TRBV14 ASSQRLGQTNTEAF
. TRBJ1-1 TRBV19 ASSKRGQGQMNTEAF
few TRBJ2-3 TRBV7-2 ASSPPLGARGDTQY
. TRBJ1-1 TRBV10-1 ASSEKAGNTEAF
. TRBJ1-2 TRBV7-2 ASSSGNYGYT
. TRBJ2-2 TRBV4-1 ASSQDRWEGRSTGELF
. TRBJ1-2 TRBV5-1 ASSLGTGPNYGYT
. TRBJ2-1 TRBV5-1 ASSITGRGPNEQF
. TRBJ1-1 TRBV4-1 ASSQRTGMNTEAF
. TRBJ2-7 TRBV19 ASSTLGLAGEGTSYEQY
. TRBJ1-4 TRBV5-4 ASSLGDRKKLF
. TRBJ1-2 TRBV9 ASSDITQRANYGYT
. TRBJ2-5 TRBV11-3 ASSQRVIGDISGQETQY
. TRBJ2-3 TRBV5-6 ASSNIPGQLSTDTQY
once TRBJ1-1 TRBV7-2 ASSQKGAGSTEAF
. TRBJ2-3 TRBV5-1 ASSGGRSTDTQY
. TRBJ2-7 TRBV5-1 ASSLGGHPSTYEQY
. TRBJ1-1 TRBV7-6 ASSEGDTLLGNTEAF
once TRBJ1-2 TRBV11-2 ASSSGQTYGYT